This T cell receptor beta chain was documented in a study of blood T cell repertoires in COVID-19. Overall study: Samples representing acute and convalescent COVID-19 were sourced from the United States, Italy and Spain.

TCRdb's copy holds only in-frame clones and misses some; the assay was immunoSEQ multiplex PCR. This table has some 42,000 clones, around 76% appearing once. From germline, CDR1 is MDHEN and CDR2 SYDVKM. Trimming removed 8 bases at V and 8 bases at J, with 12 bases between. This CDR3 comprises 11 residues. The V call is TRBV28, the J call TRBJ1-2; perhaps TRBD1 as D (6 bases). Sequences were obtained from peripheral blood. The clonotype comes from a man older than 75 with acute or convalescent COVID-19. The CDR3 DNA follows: TGTGCCAGCCAGGGGTATGGGGGCTACACCTTC. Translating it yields CASQGYGGYTF.